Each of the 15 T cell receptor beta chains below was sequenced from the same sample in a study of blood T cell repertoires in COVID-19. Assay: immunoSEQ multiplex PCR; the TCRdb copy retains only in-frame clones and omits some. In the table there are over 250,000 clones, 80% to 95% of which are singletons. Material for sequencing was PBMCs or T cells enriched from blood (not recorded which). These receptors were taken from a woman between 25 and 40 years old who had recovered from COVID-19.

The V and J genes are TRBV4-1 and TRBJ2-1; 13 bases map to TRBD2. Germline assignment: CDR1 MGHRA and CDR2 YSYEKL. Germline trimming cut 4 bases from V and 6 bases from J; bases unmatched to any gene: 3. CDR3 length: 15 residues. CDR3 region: CASSPTSGRGNEQFF. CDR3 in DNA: TGCGCCAGCAGCCCTACTAGCGGGAGGGGCAATGAGCAGTTCTTC.

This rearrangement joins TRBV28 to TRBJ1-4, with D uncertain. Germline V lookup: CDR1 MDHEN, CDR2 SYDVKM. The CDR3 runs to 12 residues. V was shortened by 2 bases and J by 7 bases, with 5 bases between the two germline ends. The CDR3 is CASSLRSEKLFF. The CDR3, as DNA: TGTGCCAGCAGTTTACGGAGTGAAAAACTGTTTTTT.

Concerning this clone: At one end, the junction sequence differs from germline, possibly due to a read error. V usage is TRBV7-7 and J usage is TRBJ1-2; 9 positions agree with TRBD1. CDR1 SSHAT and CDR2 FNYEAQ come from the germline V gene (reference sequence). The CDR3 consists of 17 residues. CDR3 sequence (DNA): TGTGCTAGCAGCTTAGTAGGGGGGGACAGGGACGACTATGGCTACACCTTC. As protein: CASSLVGGDRDDYGYTF.

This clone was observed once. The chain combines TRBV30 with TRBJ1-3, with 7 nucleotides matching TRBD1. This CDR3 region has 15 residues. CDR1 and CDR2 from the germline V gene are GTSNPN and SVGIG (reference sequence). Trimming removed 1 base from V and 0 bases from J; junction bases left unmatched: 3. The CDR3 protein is CAWSAGTASGNTIYF. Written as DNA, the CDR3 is TGTGCCTGGAGTGCAGGGACAGCCTCTGGAAACACCATATATTTT.

CDR3 bases: TGTGCCAGCAGCGTAGTAGACAGCATCGCAACTAATGAAAAACTGTTTTTT. It is translated as CASSVVDSIATNEKLFF. The J gene is TRBJ1-4, the V gene TRBV9, with a tentative D call TRBD1 (5 bases). Germline CDR1 reads SGDLS; CDR2 reads YYNGEE. The ends were cut back, 0 bases at V and 0 bases at J, with 12 bases in the middle. The CDR3 contains 17 residues.

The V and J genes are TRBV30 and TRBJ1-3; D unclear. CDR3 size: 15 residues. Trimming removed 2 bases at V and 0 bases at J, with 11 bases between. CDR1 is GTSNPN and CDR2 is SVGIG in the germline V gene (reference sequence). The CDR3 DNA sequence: TGTGCCTGGAGTATAACAGCCAGCTCTGGAAACACCATATATTTT. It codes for CAWSITASSGNTIYF.

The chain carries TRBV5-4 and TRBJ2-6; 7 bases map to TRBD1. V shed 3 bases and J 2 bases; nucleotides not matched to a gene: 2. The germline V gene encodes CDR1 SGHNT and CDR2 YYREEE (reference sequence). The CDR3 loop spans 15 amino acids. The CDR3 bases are TGTGCCAGCAGCTCCACAGGGGCTGGGGCCAACGTCCTGACTTTC. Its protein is CASSSTGAGANVLTF.

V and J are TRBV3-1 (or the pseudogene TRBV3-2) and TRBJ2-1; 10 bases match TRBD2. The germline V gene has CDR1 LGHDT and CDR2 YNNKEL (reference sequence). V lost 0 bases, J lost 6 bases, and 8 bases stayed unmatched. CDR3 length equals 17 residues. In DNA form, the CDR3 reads TGTGCCAGCAGCCAAGATGACAGCGGGAGGGCCGTCAATGAGCAGTTCTTC. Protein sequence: CASSQDDSGRAVNEQFF.

The CDR3 DNA reads as TGTGCCAGCAGCCCAGGGACAGGTCGGAGCACAGATACGCAGTATTTT. It encodes CASSPGTGRSTDTQYF. V gene TRBV7-8 combines with J gene TRBJ2-3; 8 bases line up with TRBD1. J lost 0 bases, V lost 5 bases, and 7 bases had no gene match. The V gene's germline CDR1 is SGHVS and CDR2 FQNEAQ. The CDR3 sequence is 16 residues long.

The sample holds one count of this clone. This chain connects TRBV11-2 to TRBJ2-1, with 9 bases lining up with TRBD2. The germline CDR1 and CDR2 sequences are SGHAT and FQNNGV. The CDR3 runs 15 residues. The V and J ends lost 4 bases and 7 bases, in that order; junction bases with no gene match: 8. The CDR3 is CASSSSAGGWNEQFF. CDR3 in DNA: TGTGCCAGCAGCTCCTCAGCGGGAGGATGGAATGAGCAGTTCTTC.

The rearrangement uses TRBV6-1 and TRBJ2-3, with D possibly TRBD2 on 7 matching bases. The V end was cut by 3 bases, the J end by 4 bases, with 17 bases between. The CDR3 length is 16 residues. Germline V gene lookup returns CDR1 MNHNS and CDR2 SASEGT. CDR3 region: CASSERGGRWADTQYF. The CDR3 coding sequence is TGTGCCAGCAGTGAGAGGGGGGGCAGGTGGGCAGATACGCAGTATTTT.

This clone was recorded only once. The CDR3 DNA reads TGTGCCAGCAGCTCCTCGGGGGGCGACTATGGCTACACCTTC. Translated, it gives CASSSSGGDYGYTF. This sequence joins TRBV7-9 and TRBJ1-2; D perhaps matches TRBD1 (6 bases). This CDR3 contains 14 residues. Between the trimmed V and J ends, which lost 4 bases and 3 bases, there was a span of 12 bases. CDR1 and CDR2 from the germline V gene are SEHNR and FQNEAQ (reference sequence).

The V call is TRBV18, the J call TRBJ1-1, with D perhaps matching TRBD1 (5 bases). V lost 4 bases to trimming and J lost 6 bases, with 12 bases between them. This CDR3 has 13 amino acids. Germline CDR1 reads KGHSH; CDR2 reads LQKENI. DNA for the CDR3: TGTGCCAGCTCACTGTCCGACAGAGCTGAAGCTTTCTTT. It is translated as CASSLSDRAEAFF. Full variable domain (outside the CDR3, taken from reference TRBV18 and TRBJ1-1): NAGVMQNPRHLVRRRGQEARLRCSPMKGHSHVYWYRQLPEEGLKFMVYLQKENIIDESGMPKERFSAEFPKEGPSILRIQQVVRGDSAAYFCASSLSDRAEAFFGQGTRLTVV.

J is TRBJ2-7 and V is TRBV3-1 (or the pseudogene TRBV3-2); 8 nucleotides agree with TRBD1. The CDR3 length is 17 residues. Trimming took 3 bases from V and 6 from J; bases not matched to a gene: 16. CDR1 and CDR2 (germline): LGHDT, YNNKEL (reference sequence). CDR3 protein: CASSHNQGTGRQTEQYF. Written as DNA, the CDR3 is TGTGCCAGCAGCCACAACCAGGGGACAGGCCGACAAACCGAGCAGTACTTC.

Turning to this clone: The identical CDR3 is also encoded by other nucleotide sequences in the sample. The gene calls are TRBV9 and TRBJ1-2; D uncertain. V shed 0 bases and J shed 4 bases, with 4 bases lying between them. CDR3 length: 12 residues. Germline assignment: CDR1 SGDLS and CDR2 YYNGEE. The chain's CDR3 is CASSVAGYGYTF. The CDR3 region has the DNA TGTGCCAGCAGCGTAGCCGGCTATGGCTACACCTTC. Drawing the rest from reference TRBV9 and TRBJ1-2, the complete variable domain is DSGVTQTPKHLITATGQRVTLRCSPRSGDLSVYWYQQSLDQGLQFLIQYYNGEERAKGNILERFSAQQFPDLHSELNLSSLELGDSALYFCASSVAGYGYTFGSGTRLTVV.